The present T cell receptor (beta chain) was sequenced within a study of response to subunit inactivated influenza vaccine. Whole-study results and caveats: Each seasonal flu vaccination may recruit only limited new T cells, authors suggested.

TCRdb independently ran MiXCR on the RT-PCR reads; one entry per CDR3 protein. Here the sample spans some 500,000 distinct CDR3 sequences, roughly 25% being singletons. Points on this clonotype: What it binds is unknown.

Germline trimming cut 3 bases from V and 5 bases from J; bases unmatched to any gene: 6. This CDR3 is 14 amino acids long. Germline assignment: CDR1 KGHSH and CDR2 LQKENI. The sample consisted of CD4+ T cells sorted from PBMCs, taken roughly 5 days after vaccination. The chain combines TRBV18 with TRBJ2-5; 7 nucleotides align to TRBD1. This receptor was identified in a man aged 45-60 years who received an inactivated influenza vaccine. The CDR3 region is CASSPTQGHETQYF. CDR3 sequence (DNA): TGTGCCAGCTCACCGACACAGGGGCATGAGACCCAGTACTTC.